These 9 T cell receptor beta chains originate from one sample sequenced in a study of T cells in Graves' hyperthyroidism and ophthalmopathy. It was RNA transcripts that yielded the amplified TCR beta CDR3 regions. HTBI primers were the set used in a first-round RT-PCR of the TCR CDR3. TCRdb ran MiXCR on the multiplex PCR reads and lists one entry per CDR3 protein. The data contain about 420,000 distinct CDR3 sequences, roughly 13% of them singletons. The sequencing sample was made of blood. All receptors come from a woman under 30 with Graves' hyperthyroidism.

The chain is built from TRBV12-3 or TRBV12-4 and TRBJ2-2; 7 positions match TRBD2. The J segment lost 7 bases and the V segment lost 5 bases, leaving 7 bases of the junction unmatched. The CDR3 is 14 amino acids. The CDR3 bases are TGTGCCAGCAGTGAATCCAGCGGGAACGGGGAGCTGTTTTTT. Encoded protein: CASSESSGNGELFF.

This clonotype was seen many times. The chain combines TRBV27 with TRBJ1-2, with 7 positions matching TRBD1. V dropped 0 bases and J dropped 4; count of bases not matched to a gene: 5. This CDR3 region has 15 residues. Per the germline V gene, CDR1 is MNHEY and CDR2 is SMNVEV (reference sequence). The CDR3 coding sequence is TGTGCCAGCAGTTTATCGGGGACAGCATCCTATGGCTACACCTTC. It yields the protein CASSLSGTASYGYTF.

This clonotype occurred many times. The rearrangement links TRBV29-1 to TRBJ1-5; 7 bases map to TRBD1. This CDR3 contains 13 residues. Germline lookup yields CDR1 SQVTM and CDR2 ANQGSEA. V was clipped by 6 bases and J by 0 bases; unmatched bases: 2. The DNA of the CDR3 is TGCAGCGTAGGGACAGTTAGCAATCAGCCCCAGCATTTT. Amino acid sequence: CSVGTVSNQPQHF.

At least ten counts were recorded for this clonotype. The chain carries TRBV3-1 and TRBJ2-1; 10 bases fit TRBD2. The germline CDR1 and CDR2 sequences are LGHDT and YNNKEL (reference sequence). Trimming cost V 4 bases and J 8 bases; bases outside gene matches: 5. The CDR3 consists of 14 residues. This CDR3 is CASSPSGTSDEQFF. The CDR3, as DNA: TGTGCCAGCAGCCCCTCAGGGACTAGCGATGAGCAGTTCTTC.

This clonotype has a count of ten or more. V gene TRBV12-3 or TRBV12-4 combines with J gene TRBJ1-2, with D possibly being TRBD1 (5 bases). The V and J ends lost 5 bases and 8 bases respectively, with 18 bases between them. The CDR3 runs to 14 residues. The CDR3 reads CASSLSRDSLGYTF. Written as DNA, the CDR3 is TGTGCCAGCAGTCTCTCCCGGGACTCCCTGGGCTACACCTTC.

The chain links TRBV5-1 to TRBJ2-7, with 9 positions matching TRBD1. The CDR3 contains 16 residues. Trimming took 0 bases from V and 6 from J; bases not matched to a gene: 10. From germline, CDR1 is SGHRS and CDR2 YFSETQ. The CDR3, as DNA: TGCGCCAGCAGCTTGGGGGCCGGGACAGGGACGGTCGAGCAGTACTTC. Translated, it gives CASSLGAGTGTVEQYF.

The CDR3 sequence: CASSGSYGTVNTGELFF. CDR3 sequence (DNA): TGTGCCAGCAGCGGTTCGTACGGGACAGTTAACACCGGGGAGCTGTTTTTT. The V call is TRBV11-3, the J call TRBJ2-2, with 7 bases identical to TRBD1. There are 17 residues in the CDR3. Looked up from germline, CDR1 is SGHNT and CDR2 is YENEEA. Trimming at V came to 5 bases and at J to 2 bases, leaving 11 bases not matched to a gene.

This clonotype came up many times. The DNA for the CDR3 is TGTGCCAGCAGCTTGAGAGCAGCTAACTATGGCTACACCTTC. Amino acids: CASSLRAANYGYTF. This chain links TRBV13 with TRBJ1-2; D not certain. The CDR3 runs 14 residues. V was trimmed by 3 bases and J by 0 bases, leaving 8 bases between them. The germline CDR1 and CDR2 sequences are PRHDT and FYEKMQ (reference sequence).

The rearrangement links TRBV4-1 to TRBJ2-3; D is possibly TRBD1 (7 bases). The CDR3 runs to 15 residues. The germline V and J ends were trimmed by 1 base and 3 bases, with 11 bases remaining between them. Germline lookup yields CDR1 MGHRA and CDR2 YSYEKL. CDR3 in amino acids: CASSQAPGGTDTQYF. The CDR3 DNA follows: TGCGCCAGCAGCCAAGCCCCAGGGGGGACAGATACGCAGTATTTT.